These 14 T cell receptor beta chains share one sample of origin, sequenced in a study of shared T cell receptors in the human thymus. The table came from immunoSEQ multiplex PCR; TCRdb's copy has only in-frame clones and leaves some out. The sample contains 450,000 to 650,000 clones, around 78% of which appear only once. The same data also went into a second study, on human thymus T cells.

Sequencing was done on a sample of thymocytes. These receptors were taken from a boy younger than two with a congenital heart defect.

The chain combines TRBV4-1 with TRBJ1-5; TRBD1 is a possible D gene (6 bases). Germline CDR1 MGHRA, CDR2 YSYEKL. V was shortened by 4 bases and J by 6 bases, with 19 bases between the two germline ends. CDR3 length: 16 residues. CDR3 region: CASSPRDTCLGQPQHF. The CDR3 DNA reads as TGCGCCAGCAGCCCCCGGGACACCTGTCTGGGTCAGCCCCAGCATTTT.

The gene calls are TRBV29-1 and TRBJ2-5; the D is unclear. V was trimmed by 0 bases and J by 2 bases, leaving 7 bases between them. There are 13 residues in the CDR3. CDR1 and CDR2 (germline): SQVTM, ANQGSEA. The CDR3 sequence: CSVEDGEQETQYF. The DNA of the CDR3 is TGCAGCGTTGAAGATGGAGAGCAAGAGACCCAGTACTTC.

The CDR3 here is CATLGGSGPNTEAFF. In DNA form, the CDR3 reads TGTGCCACCCTAGGAGGTTCAGGTCCAAACACTGAAGCTTTCTTT. This chain uses TRBV6-5 with TRBJ1-1, with D uncertain. Trimming cost V 10 bases and J 2 bases, with 20 bases left between them. The CDR3 is made up of 15 amino acids. Germline CDR1 and CDR2: MNHEY and SVGAGI.

The chain carries TRBV4-3 and TRBJ2-3; tentative D call: TRBD2 (6 bases). The CDR3 has 16 residues. CDR1 and CDR2 (germline): LGHNA, YSLEER. V was pared by 4 bases and J by 0 bases, with 14 bases between. The CDR3 here is CASSRGPAGSTDTQYF. CDR3 sequence (DNA): TGCGCCAGCAGCCGAGGCCCAGCGGGCAGCACAGATACGCAGTATTTT.

This clone occurred a few times. This sequence joins TRBV7-9 and TRBJ2-7; D may be TRBD1 (6 bases). The germline CDR1 and CDR2 sequences are SEHNR and FQNEAQ (reference sequence). The CDR3 contains 15 residues. The V end was cut by 5 bases, the J end by 0 bases, with 14 bases between. The CDR3 sequence is CASSDGTRLSYEQYF. The CDR3 region has the DNA TGTGCCAGCAGCGACGGGACAAGACTCTCCTACGAGCAGTACTTC. The full variable domain, completed using reference TRBV7-9 and TRBJ2-7, is DTGVSQNPRHKITKRGQNVTFRCDPISEHNRLYWYRQTLGQGPEFLTYFQNEAQLEKSRLLSDRFSAERPKGSFSTLEIQRTEQGDSAMYLCASSDGTRLSYEQYFGPGTRLTVT.

This chain links TRBV30 with TRBJ2-7; 12 bases align to TRBD1. The V and J ends lost 3 bases and 4 bases, in that order; junction bases with no gene match: 4. CDR1 and CDR2 from the germline V gene are GTSNPN and SVGIG (reference sequence). There are 14 residues in the CDR3. The CDR3 loop is CAWSPGQGAYEQYF. The CDR3 nucleotides read TGTGCCTGGAGCCCGGGACAGGGGGCGTACGAGCAGTACTTC.

This chain links TRBV27 with TRBJ2-7; D gene ambiguous. The CDR3 loop spans 13 amino acids. The V gene's germline CDR1 is MNHEY and CDR2 SMNVEV (reference sequence). V was shortened by 5 bases and J by 6 bases, with 14 bases between the two germline ends. The CDR3 loop is CASSPSVDSEQYF. The CDR3 DNA is TGTGCCAGCAGTCCCTCGGTAGACTCCGAGCAGTACTTC.

The gene calls are TRBV6-5 and TRBJ1-1, with 10 bases matching TRBD1. Germline CDR1 reads MNHEY; CDR2 reads SVGAGI. This CDR3 contains 16 residues. Trimming at V came to 2 bases and at J to 8 bases, leaving 11 bases not matched to a gene. CDR3: CASSYGISGQGCEAFF. Written as DNA, the CDR3 is TGTGCCAGCAGTTACGGAATTTCGGGACAGGGGTGCGAAGCTTTCTTT.

V and J are TRBV29-1 and TRBJ2-1; D possibly corresponds to TRBD2 (6 bases). The CDR3 runs 15 residues. The V gene lost 2 bases and the J gene lost 2 bases, with 13 bases spanning the gap. From germline, CDR1 is SQVTM and CDR2 ANQGSEA. The CDR3 DNA follows: TGCAGCGTTGAATCCGAGGACTACGCCTACAATGAGCAGTTCTTC. It yields the protein CSVESEDYAYNEQFF.

This clone was observed a handful of times. V is TRBV15 and J is TRBJ2-1; 8 bases fit TRBD2. This CDR3 has 19 residues. The V gene's germline CDR1 is LNHNV and CDR2 YYDKDF (reference sequence). V shed 0 bases and J 1 base; nucleotides not matched to a gene: 11. CDR3 sequence (DNA): TGTGCCACCAGCAGAGAGTCCCGAAGCGGGAGCGATTCCTACAATGAGCAGTTCTTC. Translation gives CATSRESRSGSDSYNEQFF.

The V call is TRBV5-5, the J call TRBJ2-5; D is possibly TRBD2 (7 bases). The CDR3 spans 19 residues. The germline gives CDR1 SGHKS, CDR2 YYEKEE (reference sequence). Trimming took off 4 bases at V and 5 bases at J, with 30 bases between the two ends. The CDR3 DNA sequence: TGTGCCAGCAGCCTCTCTGTGGGCGGGAGCCCCCTAGGGGGGGAGACCCAGTACTTC. It specifies CASSLSVGGSPLGGETQYF.

The V and J genes are TRBV27 and TRBJ2-2; 11 nucleotides align to TRBD2. Trimming cost V 2 bases and J 3 bases; bases outside gene matches: 17. The CDR3 sequence is 21 residues long. Looked up from germline, CDR1 is MNHEY and CDR2 is SMNVEV (reference sequence). The CDR3 region has the DNA TGTGCCAGCAGTTTAGCAGTTCAGTCCATAGCGGGAGGGCGTGACACCGGGGAGCTGTTTTTT. It specifies CASSLAVQSIAGGRDTGELFF.

The chain combines TRBV4-1 with TRBJ2-2, with 14 bases identical to TRBD2. The germline V gene encodes CDR1 MGHRA and CDR2 YSYEKL. The V and J ends lost 6 bases and 4 bases, in that order; junction bases with no gene match: 19. The CDR3 sequence is 21 residues long. CDR3 protein: CASSPVTGTSGSGRGTGELFF. Written as DNA, the CDR3 is TGCGCCAGCAGTCCAGTTACCGGGACTAGCGGGAGCGGGCGGGGCACCGGGGAGCTGTTTTTT.

This clone was counted once. In the same sample, other DNA sequences code for this CDR3. The chain carries TRBV30 and TRBJ1-4; D is perhaps TRBD1 (5 bases). Trimming stripped 1 base from V and 7 bases from J, with 13 bases between. CDR3 length: 14 amino acids. Germline values: CDR1 GTSNPN, CDR2 SVGIG (reference sequence). Here the CDR3 reads CAWSGGPGGEKLFF. The CDR3 nucleotides read TGTGCCTGGAGTGGAGGGCCGGGGGGTGAAAAACTGTTTTTT.